The 2 T cell receptor beta chains in this list originate from one sample, sequenced in a study of T cell responses to AZD1222 COVID-19 vaccine. Repertoires were generated with immunoSEQ multiplex PCR, while TCRdb's copy carries only in-frame clones and drops some. This table holds tens of thousands of clones, around 80% found once. Specimen: peripheral blood, collected on day 0 of MenACWY control vaccination. All receptors derive from an adult in good health.

This chain links TRBV5-1 with TRBJ1-3; D ambiguous. The V and J ends lost 7 bases and 0 bases respectively, with 11 bases between them. This CDR3 contains 14 residues. Germline V gene lookup returns CDR1 SGHRS and CDR2 YFSETQ. The CDR3 nucleotides read TGCGCCAGCCAGACGGGGAGCTCTGGAAACACCATATATTTT. The encoded protein is CASQTGSSGNTIYF.

The chain couples TRBV6-1 to TRBJ1-2, with D hard to call. V dropped 1 base and J dropped 4 bases, with 4 bases sitting between them. Germline V CDR1 and CDR2: MNHNS, SASEGT. CDR3 length equals 12 residues. The CDR3 sequence: CASSEGLYGYTF. DNA of the CDR3: TGTGCCAGCAGTGAAGGTCTCTATGGCTACACCTTC.